The 24 T cell receptor beta chains below all came from one sample that was sequenced in a study of response to subunit inactivated influenza vaccine. TCRdb reanalysed the RT-PCR reads using MiXCR and keeps one entry per CDR3 protein. Counted here are 600,000 to 850,000 distinct CDR3 sequences, 11% to 15% occurring once; the ten biggest clones make up 7.5% to 8%. The material sequenced was PBMCs from blood, taken around 15 days before vaccination. The source is a man aged 50 or older who received an inactivated influenza vaccine.

This clonotype occurred a few times. The rearrangement links TRBV4-3 to TRBJ1-2; 8 bases map to TRBD1. After removal of 1 base from V and 4 bases from J, the junction contained 8 bases not matched to a gene. Germline V gene sequence: CDR1 LGHNA, CDR2 YSLEER. This CDR3 has 16 residues. CDR3 residues: CASSQAADRVSYGYTF. CDR3 DNA: TGCGCCAGCAGCCAAGCCGCGGACAGGGTGTCCTATGGCTACACCTTC.

This clonotype was observed at least ten times. The chain carries TRBV7-2 and TRBJ2-5, with 14 bases fitting TRBD2. This CDR3 region has 16 residues. The ends lost 4 bases at V and 1 base at J; junction bases unmatched: 2. CDR1 is SGHTA, CDR2 FQGNSA, per germline. Here the CDR3 DNA reads TGTGCCAGCAGCTCCGGACTAGCGGGAGGCCAAGAGACCCAGTACTTC. Protein sequence: CASSSGLAGGQETQYF.

The chain carries TRBV5-1 and TRBJ2-5; D unclear. Germline V gene lookup returns CDR1 SGHRS and CDR2 YFSETQ. The CDR3 is made up of 12 amino acids. V was clipped by 0 bases and J by 12 bases, with 12 bases between them. The chain's CDR3 is CASSLDSGPEYF. The CDR3 region has the DNA TGCGCCAGCAGCTTGGACTCGGGCCCCGAGTACTTC.

The chain has TRBV2 and TRBJ2-1, with TRBD1 matching 9 bases. This CDR3 region has 12 residues. CDR1 and CDR2 (germline): SNHLY, FYNNEI. J lost 9 bases, V lost 4 bases, and 1 base had no gene match. The DNA for the CDR3 is TGTGCCAGCAGTGGGACAGGGGTTGAGCAGTTCTTC. This sequence encodes CASSGTGVEQFF. The whole variable domain, remainder taken from reference TRBV2 and TRBJ2-1, is EPEVTQTPSHQVTQMGQEVILRCVPISNHLYFYWYRQILGQKVEFLVSFYNNEISEKSEIFDDQFSVERPDGSNFTLKIRSTKLEDSAMYFCASSGTGVEQFFGPGTRLTVL.

The chain joins TRBV7-9 to TRBJ1-1; a weak D match, TRBD1 (6 bases). Trimming removed 4 bases at V and 0 bases at J, with 18 bases between. CDR1 SEHNR and CDR2 FQNEAQ come from the germline V gene (reference sequence). The CDR3 is 17 residues long. This CDR3 reads CASSSEPPGAMNTEAFF. The DNA for the CDR3 is TGTGCCAGCAGCTCTGAACCGCCGGGGGCGATGAACACTGAAGCTTTCTTT.

This clonotype was counted a few times. V usage is TRBV10-3 and J usage is TRBJ1-6; a possible D gene is TRBD1 (5 bases). V was pared by 6 bases and J by 2 bases, with 11 bases between. There are 15 residues in the CDR3. CDR1 and CDR2 (germline): ENHRY, SYGVKD. CDR3 amino acids: CAIRAEGPYNSPLHF. CDR3 in DNA: TGTGCCATCAGGGCGGAGGGACCCTATAATTCACCCCTCCACTTT.

V and J are TRBV12-3 or TRBV12-4 and TRBJ2-5; D remains unclear. The CDR3 has 14 amino acids. V was shortened by 7 bases and J by 5 bases, with 17 bases between the two germline ends. This CDR3 reads CASTDRTSWETQYF. In DNA, the CDR3 is TGTGCCAGCACTGACCGGACCTCTTGGGAGACCCAGTACTTC.

The V call is TRBV27, the J call TRBJ1-5, with 8 bases lining up with TRBD1. CDR3 size: 14 residues. The germline gives CDR1 MNHEY, CDR2 SMNVEV (reference sequence). The J segment lost 4 bases and the V segment lost 4 bases, leaving 3 bases of the junction unmatched. CDR3 nucleotides: TGTGCCAGCAGTTCCAGACAGGGGAATCAGCCCCAGCATTTT. This sequence encodes CASSSRQGNQPQHF.

The chain uses TRBV6-1 and TRBJ2-3, with D uncertain. Germline V lookup: CDR1 MNHNS, CDR2 SASEGT. The V end lost 3 bases, the J end lost 6 bases, and 10 bases lay between the germline ends. This CDR3 spans 13 amino acids. The CDR3 reads CASSDWDMDTQYF. The CDR3 bases are TGTGCCAGCAGTGATTGGGATATGGATACGCAGTATTTT.

J is TRBJ2-1 and V is TRBV5-6; 7 positions match TRBD2. With V trimmed by 0 bases and J by 6 bases, 9 bases remained unmatched. Germline CDR1 and CDR2: SGHDT and YYEEEE. CDR3 length: 16 amino acids. The CDR3 sequence is CASSLVRRESSNEQFF. The DNA of the CDR3 is TGTGCCAGCAGCTTGGTAAGGCGGGAGTCGTCCAATGAGCAGTTCTTC.

The chain has TRBV20-1 and TRBJ1-2; tentatively, D is TRBD1 (6 bases). Germline V gives CDR1 DFQATT, CDR2 SNEGSKA (reference sequence). Trimming stripped 6 bases from V and 4 bases from J, with 15 bases between. The CDR3 is made up of 13 amino acids. The DNA for the CDR3 is TGCAGTGCCCCTTCGGGGGGCAGCTATGGCTACACCTTC. It encodes CSAPSGGSYGYTF.

This clonotype was seen only a few times. V and J are TRBV24-1 and TRBJ2-3; tentative D call: TRBD2 (6 bases). V gave up 7 bases and J gave up 0 bases, with 13 bases separating them. CDR3 length: 15 amino acids. CDR1 and CDR2 from the germline V gene are KGHDR and SFDVKD. The CDR3 protein is CATREGSGSTDTQYF. The CDR3 region has the DNA TGTGCCACCAGAGAAGGTAGCGGTAGCACAGATACGCAGTATTTT.

This clonotype was seen only a few times. The rearrangement links TRBV24-1 to TRBJ2-5; 8 nucleotides align to TRBD1. Germline CDR1 KGHDR, CDR2 SFDVKD. The CDR3 covers 15 residues. V lost 1 base to trimming and J lost 4 bases; unmatched junction nucleotides: 4. The CDR3 loop reads CATSDFRTGLETQYF. DNA of the CDR3: TGTGCCACCAGTGATTTTAGGACAGGGCTAGAGACCCAGTACTTC.

This rearrangement joins TRBV12-3 or TRBV12-4 to TRBJ1-1, with D hard to call. Trimming removed 0 bases at V and 6 bases at J, with 8 bases between. The CDR3 contains 13 residues. The chain's CDR3 is CASSLANGPEAFF. As DNA, the CDR3 is TGTGCCAGCAGTTTAGCGAACGGTCCTGAAGCTTTCTTT.

At least ten counts were recorded for this clonotype. The V and J genes are TRBV12-3 or TRBV12-4 and TRBJ2-1; D might be TRBD1 (5 bases). This CDR3 is 13 amino acids long. Trimming removed 6 bases from V and 4 bases from J, with 10 bases in between. As DNA, the CDR3 is TGTGCCAGCAGCACCCACAGGTACAATGAGCAGTTCTTC. Its translation: CASSTHRYNEQFF.

The J gene is TRBJ2-5, the V gene TRBV4-2; D remains unclear. The CDR3 totals 15 residues. V was cut by 1 base and J by 2 bases, with 11 bases left in between. Germline V CDR1 and CDR2: LGHNA, YNFKEQ. The CDR3 spells CASSQGSRRQETQYF. CDR3 nucleotides: TGTGCCAGCAGCCAAGGATCCAGGCGTCAAGAGACCCAGTACTTC.

The chain has TRBV7-2 and TRBJ2-5; no firm D call. The CDR3 sequence is 13 residues long. With 3 bases removed from V and 5 bases from J, the gap between germline ends came to 10 bases. Per germline, CDR1 SGHTA and CDR2 FQGNSA. CDR3 DNA: TGTGCCAGCAGCTTCCAGTCCCGGGAGACCCAGTACTTC. Its translation is CASSFQSRETQYF.

The gene calls are TRBV7-2 and TRBJ2-1; D gene ambiguous. V lost 2 bases and J lost 4, with 15 bases in between. The germline CDR1 and CDR2 sequences are SGHTA and FQGNSA. CDR3 length: 16 residues. The CDR3: CASSLITGQRYNEQFF. For the CDR3, the DNA is TGTGCCAGCAGCTTAATTACCGGGCAACGTTACAATGAGCAGTTCTTC.

This clonotype was counted between two and nine times. CDR3 DNA sequence: TGCAGTGCTAGAGAGATAGGGACCTACTACGAGCAGTACTTC. It is translated as CSAREIGTYYEQYF. The rearrangement uses TRBV20-1 and TRBJ2-7; TRBD1 or TRBD2 may be the D gene (5 bases each). CDR1 is DFQATT, CDR2 SNEGSKA, per germline (reference sequence). The length of the CDR3 is 14 residues. V was shortened by 0 bases and J by 3 bases, with 12 bases between the two germline ends.

V usage is TRBV4-1 and J usage is TRBJ1-5, with D hard to call. This CDR3 has 16 residues. Trimming removed 3 bases at V and 9 bases at J, with 21 bases between. Germline values: CDR1 MGHRA, CDR2 YSYEKL. CDR3 coding DNA: TGCGCCAGCAGCCAGGGAGCCGGACCCCTGAGCGGGCCCCAGCATTTT. It specifies CASSQGAGPLSGPQHF.

The rearrangement uses TRBV4-1 and TRBJ2-3; perhaps TRBD2 as D (6 bases). The CDR3 is made up of 16 amino acids. V was pared by 6 bases and J by 2 bases, with 18 bases between. Germline assignment: CDR1 MGHRA and CDR2 YSYEKL. The CDR3 nucleotides read TGCGCCAGCAGACCTAACCCGGGGGTTTACACAGATACGCAGTATTTT. This codes for CASRPNPGVYTDTQYF.

The sample holds many counts of this clonotype. V is TRBV7-8 and J is TRBJ2-2; the D gene is possibly TRBD2 (5 bases). The CDR3 contains 14 residues. Deletions cut 5 bases from V and 3 bases from J, with 10 bases between. CDR1 and CDR2 (germline): SGHVS, FQNEAQ. The CDR3 is CASSQIGDTGELFF. The DNA for the CDR3 is TGTGCCAGCAGCCAGATCGGGGACACCGGGGAGCTGTTTTTT.

This clonotype was seen more than once but under ten times. CDR3 DNA sequence: TGTGCCAGCGGTAGCGGGAGGAGCTCCTACAATGAGCAGTTCTTC. Translation: CASGSGRSSYNEQFF. This sequence joins TRBV12-3 or TRBV12-4 and TRBJ2-1; 10 bases match TRBD2. With 8 bases clipped from V and 0 bases from J, the junction kept 4 bases outside the gene matches. This CDR3 spans 15 amino acids.

The V gene is TRBV19, the J gene TRBJ1-1; D is unresolved. The V gene lost 3 bases and the J gene lost 1 base, with 6 bases spanning the gap. CDR3 length equals 13 residues. The germline gives CDR1 LNHDA, CDR2 SQIVND (reference sequence). This CDR3 is CASSIGANTEAFF. CDR3 nucleotides: TGTGCCAGTAGTATCGGAGCGAACACTGAAGCTTTCTTT.